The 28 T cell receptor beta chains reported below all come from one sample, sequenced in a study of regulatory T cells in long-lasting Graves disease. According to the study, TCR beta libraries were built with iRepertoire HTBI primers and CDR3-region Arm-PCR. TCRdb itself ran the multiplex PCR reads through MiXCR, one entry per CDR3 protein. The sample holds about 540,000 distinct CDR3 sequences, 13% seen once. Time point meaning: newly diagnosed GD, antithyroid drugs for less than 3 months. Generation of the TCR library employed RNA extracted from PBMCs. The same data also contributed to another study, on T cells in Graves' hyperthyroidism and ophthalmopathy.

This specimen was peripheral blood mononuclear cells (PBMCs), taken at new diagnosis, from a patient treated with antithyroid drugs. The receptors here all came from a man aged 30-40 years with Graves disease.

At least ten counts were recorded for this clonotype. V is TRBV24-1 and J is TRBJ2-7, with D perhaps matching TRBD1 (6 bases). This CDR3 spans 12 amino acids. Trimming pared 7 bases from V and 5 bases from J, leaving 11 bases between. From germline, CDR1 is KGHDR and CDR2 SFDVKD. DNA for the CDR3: TGTGCCACCAGGGGCCGGGACAACGAGCAGTACTTC. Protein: CATRGRDNEQYF.

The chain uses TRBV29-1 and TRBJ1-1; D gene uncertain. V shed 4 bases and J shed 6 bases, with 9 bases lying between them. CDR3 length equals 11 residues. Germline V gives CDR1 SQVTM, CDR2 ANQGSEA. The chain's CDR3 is CSVARLPEAFF. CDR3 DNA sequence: TGCAGCGTTGCCCGGTTGCCTGAAGCTTTCTTT.

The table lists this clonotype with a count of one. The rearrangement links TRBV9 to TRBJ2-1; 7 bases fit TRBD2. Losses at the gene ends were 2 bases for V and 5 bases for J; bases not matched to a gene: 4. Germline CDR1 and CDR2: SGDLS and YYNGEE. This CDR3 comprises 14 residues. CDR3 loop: CASSVLADHNEQFF. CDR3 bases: TGTGCCAGCAGCGTCCTAGCGGATCACAATGAGCAGTTCTTC.

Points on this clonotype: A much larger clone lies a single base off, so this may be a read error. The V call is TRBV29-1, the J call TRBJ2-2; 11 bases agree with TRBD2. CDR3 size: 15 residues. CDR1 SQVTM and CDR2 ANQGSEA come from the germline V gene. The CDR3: CSVDSGRADTEELFF. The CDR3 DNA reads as TGCAGCGTAGATAGCGGGAGGGCCGACACCGAGGAGCTGTTTTTT.

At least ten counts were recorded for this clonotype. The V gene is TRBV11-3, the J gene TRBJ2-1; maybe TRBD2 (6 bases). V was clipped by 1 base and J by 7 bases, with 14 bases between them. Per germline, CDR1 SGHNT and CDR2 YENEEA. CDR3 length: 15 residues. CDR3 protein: CASSLGTGDKNEQFF. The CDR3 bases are TGTGCCAGCAGCTTAGGGACGGGAGATAAGAATGAGCAGTTCTTC.

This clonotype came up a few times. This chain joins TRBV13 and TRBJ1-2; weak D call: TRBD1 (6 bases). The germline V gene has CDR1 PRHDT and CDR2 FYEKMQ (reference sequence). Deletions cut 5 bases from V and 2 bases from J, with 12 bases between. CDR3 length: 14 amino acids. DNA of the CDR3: TGTGCCAGCAGCCGGAGGGGGGAGAACTATGGCTACACCTTC. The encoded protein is CASSRRGENYGYTF.

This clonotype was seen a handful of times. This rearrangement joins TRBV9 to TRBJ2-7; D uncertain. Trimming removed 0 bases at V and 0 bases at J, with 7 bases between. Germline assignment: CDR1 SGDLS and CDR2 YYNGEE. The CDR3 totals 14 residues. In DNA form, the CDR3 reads TGTGCCAGCAGCGTAGAAGGGAACTCCTACGAGCAGTACTTC. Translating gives CASSVEGNSYEQYF.

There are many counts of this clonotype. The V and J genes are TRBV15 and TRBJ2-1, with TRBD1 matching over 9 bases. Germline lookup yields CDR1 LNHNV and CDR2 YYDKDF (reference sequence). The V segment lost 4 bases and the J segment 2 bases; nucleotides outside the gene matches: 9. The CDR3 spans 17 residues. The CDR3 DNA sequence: TGTGCCACCAGCATATCCCCCGGGACAGGGCCCTACAATGAGCAGTTCTTC. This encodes CATSISPGTGPYNEQFF. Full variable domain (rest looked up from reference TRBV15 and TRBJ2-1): DAMVIQNPRYQVTQFGKPVTLSCSQTLNHNVMYWYQQKSSQAPKLLFHYYDKDFNNEADTPDNFQSRRPNTSFCFLDIRSPGLGDTAMYLCATSISPGTGPYNEQFFGPGTRLTVL.

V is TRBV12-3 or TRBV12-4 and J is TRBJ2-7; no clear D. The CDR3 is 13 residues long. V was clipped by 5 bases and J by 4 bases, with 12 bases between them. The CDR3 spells CASSGLDRYEQYF. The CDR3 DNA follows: TGTGCCAGCAGTGGGCTTGATAGGTACGAGCAGTACTTC.

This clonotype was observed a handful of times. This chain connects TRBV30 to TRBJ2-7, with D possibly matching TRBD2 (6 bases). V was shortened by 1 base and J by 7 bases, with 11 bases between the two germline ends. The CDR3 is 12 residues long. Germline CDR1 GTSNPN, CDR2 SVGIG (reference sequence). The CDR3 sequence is CAWSGAGGEQYF. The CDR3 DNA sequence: TGTGCCTGGAGTGGGGCAGGAGGGGAGCAGTACTTC.

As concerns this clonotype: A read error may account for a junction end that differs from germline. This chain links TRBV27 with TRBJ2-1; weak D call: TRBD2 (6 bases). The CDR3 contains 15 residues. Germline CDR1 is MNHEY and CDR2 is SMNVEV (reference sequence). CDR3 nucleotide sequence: TGTGCCAGCAGTCTTATCCCATCCCTCGGGAGTTCCTCCTACTTC. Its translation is CASSLIPSLGSSSYF.

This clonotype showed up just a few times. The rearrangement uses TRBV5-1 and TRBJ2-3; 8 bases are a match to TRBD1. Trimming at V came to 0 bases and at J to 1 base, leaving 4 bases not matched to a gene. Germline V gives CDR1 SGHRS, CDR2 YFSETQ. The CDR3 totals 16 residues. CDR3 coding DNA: TGCGCCAGCAGCTTGGGGCCGGGACAGGGCACAGATACGCAGTATTTT. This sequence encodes CASSLGPGQGTDTQYF.

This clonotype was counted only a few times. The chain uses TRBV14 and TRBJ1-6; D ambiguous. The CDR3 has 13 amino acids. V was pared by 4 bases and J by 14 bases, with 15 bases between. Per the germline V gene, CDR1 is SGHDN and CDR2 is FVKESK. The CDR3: CASSPRVETTLHF. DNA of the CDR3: TGTGCCAGCAGCCCCCGAGTGGAGACAACCCTCCACTTT.

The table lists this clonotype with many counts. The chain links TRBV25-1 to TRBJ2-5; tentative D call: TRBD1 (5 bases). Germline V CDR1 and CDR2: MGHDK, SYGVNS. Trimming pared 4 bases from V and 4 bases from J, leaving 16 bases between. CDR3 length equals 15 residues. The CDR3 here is CASSASRVWLETQYF. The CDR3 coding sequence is TGTGCCAGCAGTGCCTCCAGGGTTTGGTTAGAGACCCAGTACTTC.

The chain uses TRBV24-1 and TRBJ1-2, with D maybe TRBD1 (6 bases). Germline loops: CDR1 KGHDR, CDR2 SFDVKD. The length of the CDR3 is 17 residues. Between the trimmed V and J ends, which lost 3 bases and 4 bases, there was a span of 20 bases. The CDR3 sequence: CATSDTQGRDGGYGYTF. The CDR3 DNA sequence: TGTGCCACCAGTGATACCCAGGGGAGGGATGGAGGCTATGGCTACACCTTC.

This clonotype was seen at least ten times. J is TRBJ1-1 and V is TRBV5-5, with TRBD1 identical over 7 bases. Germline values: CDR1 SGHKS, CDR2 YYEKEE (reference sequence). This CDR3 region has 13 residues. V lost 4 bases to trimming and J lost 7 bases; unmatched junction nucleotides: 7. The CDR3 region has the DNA TGTGCCAGCAGCGCTACAGGGGAGGGTGAAGCTTTCTTT. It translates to CASSATGEGEAFF.

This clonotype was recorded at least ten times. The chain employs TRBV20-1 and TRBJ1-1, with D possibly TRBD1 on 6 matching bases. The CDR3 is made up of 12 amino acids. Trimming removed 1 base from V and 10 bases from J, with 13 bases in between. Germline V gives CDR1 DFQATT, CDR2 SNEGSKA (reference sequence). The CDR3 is CSARGWGRGAFF. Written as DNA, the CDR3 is TGCAGTGCTAGAGGATGGGGGCGGGGAGCTTTCTTT.

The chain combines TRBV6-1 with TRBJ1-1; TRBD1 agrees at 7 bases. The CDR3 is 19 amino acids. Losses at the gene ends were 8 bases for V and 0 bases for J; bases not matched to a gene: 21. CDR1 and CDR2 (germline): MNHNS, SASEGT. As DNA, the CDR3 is TGTGCCAGCGGCCGCTACTCTTCCTCCCCCGGGACAGTGAACACTGAAGCTTTCTTT. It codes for CASGRYSSSPGTVNTEAFF.

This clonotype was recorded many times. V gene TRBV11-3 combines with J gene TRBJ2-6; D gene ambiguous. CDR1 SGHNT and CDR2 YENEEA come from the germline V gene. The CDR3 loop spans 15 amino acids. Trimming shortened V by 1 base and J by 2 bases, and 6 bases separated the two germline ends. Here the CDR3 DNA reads TGTGCCAGCAGCTTAGGCCTTCCTGGGGCCAACGTCCTGACTTTC. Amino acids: CASSLGLPGANVLTF.

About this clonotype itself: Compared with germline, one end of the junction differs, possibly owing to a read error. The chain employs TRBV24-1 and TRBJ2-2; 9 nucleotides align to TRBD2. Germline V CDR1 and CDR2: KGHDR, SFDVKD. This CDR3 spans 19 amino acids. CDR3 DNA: TGTGCCAACAGTGCTTCAAATAAAGCGGGAGGTCGGAACACCGGGGAGCTGTTTTTT. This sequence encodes CANSASNKAGGRNTGELFF.

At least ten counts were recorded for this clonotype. The DNA for the CDR3 is TGTGCCAGCAGTCGCGACAGGGTTAATCGGAATGAGCAGTTCTTC. This gives the protein CASSRDRVNRNEQFF. The chain is built from TRBV27 and TRBJ2-1, with 7 bases lining up with TRBD1. Germline values: CDR1 MNHEY, CDR2 SMNVEV (reference sequence). This CDR3 is built from 15 residues. The J segment lost 7 bases and the V segment lost 5 bases, leaving 11 bases of the junction unmatched.

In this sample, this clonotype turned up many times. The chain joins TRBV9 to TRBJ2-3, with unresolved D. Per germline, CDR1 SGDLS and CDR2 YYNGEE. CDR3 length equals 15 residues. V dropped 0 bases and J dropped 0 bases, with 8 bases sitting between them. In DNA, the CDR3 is TGTGCCAGCAGCGTAGGGTGGGGAAGCACAGATACGCAGTATTTT. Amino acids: CASSVGWGSTDTQYF.

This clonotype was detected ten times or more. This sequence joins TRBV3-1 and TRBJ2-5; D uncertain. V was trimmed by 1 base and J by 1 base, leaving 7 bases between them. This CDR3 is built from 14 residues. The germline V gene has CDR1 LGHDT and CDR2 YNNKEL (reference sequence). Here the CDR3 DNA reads TGTGCCAGCAGCCAAGGGTACTTCCAAGAGACCCAGTACTTC. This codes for CASSQGYFQETQYF.

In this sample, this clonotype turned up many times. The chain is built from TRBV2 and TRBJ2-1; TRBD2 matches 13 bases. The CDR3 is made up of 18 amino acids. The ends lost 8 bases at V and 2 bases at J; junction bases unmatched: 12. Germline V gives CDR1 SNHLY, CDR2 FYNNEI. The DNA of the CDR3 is TGTGCCAGCTCCAGCCCGGGACTAGCGGGAATCGCCTACAATGAGCAGTTCTTC. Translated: CASSSPGLAGIAYNEQFF.

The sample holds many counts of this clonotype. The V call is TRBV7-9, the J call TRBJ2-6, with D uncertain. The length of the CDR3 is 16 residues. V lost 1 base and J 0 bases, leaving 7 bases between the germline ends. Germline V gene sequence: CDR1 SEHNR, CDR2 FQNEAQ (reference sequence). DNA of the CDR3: TGTGCCAGCAGCTTAGTACGGAGCTCTGGGGCCAACGTCCTGACTTTC. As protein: CASSLVRSSGANVLTF.

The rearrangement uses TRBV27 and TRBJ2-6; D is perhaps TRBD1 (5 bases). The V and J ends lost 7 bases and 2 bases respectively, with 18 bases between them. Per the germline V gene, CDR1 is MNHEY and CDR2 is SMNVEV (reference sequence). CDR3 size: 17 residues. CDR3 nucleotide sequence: TGTGCCAGCACCGAAGGGGCAGGGTGGGCTGGGGCCAACGTCCTGACTTTC. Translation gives CASTEGAGWAGANVLTF. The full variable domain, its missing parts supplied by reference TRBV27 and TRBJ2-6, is EAQVTQNPRYLITVTGKKLTVTCSQNMNHEYMSWYRQDPGLGLRQIYYSMNVEVTDKGDVPEGYKVSRKEKRNFPLILESPSPNQTSLYFCASTEGAGWAGANVLTFGAGSRLTVL.

CDR3 amino acids: CASAAEGNQPQHF. The CDR3 bases are TGCGCCAGCGCCGCTGAAGGCAATCAGCCCCAGCATTTT. The chain has TRBV10-2 and TRBJ1-5, with D uncertain. From germline, CDR1 is WSHSY and CDR2 SAAADI. This CDR3 has 13 amino acids. Trimming cost V 8 bases and J 2 bases, with 10 bases left between them.

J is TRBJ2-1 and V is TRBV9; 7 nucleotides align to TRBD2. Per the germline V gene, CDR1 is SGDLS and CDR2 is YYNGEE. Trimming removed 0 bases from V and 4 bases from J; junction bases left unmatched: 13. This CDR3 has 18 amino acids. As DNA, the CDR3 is TGTGCCAGCAGCGTAGGAGAGGCGGGAGATACAGTTTACAATGAGCAGTTCTTC. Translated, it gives CASSVGEAGDTVYNEQFF.